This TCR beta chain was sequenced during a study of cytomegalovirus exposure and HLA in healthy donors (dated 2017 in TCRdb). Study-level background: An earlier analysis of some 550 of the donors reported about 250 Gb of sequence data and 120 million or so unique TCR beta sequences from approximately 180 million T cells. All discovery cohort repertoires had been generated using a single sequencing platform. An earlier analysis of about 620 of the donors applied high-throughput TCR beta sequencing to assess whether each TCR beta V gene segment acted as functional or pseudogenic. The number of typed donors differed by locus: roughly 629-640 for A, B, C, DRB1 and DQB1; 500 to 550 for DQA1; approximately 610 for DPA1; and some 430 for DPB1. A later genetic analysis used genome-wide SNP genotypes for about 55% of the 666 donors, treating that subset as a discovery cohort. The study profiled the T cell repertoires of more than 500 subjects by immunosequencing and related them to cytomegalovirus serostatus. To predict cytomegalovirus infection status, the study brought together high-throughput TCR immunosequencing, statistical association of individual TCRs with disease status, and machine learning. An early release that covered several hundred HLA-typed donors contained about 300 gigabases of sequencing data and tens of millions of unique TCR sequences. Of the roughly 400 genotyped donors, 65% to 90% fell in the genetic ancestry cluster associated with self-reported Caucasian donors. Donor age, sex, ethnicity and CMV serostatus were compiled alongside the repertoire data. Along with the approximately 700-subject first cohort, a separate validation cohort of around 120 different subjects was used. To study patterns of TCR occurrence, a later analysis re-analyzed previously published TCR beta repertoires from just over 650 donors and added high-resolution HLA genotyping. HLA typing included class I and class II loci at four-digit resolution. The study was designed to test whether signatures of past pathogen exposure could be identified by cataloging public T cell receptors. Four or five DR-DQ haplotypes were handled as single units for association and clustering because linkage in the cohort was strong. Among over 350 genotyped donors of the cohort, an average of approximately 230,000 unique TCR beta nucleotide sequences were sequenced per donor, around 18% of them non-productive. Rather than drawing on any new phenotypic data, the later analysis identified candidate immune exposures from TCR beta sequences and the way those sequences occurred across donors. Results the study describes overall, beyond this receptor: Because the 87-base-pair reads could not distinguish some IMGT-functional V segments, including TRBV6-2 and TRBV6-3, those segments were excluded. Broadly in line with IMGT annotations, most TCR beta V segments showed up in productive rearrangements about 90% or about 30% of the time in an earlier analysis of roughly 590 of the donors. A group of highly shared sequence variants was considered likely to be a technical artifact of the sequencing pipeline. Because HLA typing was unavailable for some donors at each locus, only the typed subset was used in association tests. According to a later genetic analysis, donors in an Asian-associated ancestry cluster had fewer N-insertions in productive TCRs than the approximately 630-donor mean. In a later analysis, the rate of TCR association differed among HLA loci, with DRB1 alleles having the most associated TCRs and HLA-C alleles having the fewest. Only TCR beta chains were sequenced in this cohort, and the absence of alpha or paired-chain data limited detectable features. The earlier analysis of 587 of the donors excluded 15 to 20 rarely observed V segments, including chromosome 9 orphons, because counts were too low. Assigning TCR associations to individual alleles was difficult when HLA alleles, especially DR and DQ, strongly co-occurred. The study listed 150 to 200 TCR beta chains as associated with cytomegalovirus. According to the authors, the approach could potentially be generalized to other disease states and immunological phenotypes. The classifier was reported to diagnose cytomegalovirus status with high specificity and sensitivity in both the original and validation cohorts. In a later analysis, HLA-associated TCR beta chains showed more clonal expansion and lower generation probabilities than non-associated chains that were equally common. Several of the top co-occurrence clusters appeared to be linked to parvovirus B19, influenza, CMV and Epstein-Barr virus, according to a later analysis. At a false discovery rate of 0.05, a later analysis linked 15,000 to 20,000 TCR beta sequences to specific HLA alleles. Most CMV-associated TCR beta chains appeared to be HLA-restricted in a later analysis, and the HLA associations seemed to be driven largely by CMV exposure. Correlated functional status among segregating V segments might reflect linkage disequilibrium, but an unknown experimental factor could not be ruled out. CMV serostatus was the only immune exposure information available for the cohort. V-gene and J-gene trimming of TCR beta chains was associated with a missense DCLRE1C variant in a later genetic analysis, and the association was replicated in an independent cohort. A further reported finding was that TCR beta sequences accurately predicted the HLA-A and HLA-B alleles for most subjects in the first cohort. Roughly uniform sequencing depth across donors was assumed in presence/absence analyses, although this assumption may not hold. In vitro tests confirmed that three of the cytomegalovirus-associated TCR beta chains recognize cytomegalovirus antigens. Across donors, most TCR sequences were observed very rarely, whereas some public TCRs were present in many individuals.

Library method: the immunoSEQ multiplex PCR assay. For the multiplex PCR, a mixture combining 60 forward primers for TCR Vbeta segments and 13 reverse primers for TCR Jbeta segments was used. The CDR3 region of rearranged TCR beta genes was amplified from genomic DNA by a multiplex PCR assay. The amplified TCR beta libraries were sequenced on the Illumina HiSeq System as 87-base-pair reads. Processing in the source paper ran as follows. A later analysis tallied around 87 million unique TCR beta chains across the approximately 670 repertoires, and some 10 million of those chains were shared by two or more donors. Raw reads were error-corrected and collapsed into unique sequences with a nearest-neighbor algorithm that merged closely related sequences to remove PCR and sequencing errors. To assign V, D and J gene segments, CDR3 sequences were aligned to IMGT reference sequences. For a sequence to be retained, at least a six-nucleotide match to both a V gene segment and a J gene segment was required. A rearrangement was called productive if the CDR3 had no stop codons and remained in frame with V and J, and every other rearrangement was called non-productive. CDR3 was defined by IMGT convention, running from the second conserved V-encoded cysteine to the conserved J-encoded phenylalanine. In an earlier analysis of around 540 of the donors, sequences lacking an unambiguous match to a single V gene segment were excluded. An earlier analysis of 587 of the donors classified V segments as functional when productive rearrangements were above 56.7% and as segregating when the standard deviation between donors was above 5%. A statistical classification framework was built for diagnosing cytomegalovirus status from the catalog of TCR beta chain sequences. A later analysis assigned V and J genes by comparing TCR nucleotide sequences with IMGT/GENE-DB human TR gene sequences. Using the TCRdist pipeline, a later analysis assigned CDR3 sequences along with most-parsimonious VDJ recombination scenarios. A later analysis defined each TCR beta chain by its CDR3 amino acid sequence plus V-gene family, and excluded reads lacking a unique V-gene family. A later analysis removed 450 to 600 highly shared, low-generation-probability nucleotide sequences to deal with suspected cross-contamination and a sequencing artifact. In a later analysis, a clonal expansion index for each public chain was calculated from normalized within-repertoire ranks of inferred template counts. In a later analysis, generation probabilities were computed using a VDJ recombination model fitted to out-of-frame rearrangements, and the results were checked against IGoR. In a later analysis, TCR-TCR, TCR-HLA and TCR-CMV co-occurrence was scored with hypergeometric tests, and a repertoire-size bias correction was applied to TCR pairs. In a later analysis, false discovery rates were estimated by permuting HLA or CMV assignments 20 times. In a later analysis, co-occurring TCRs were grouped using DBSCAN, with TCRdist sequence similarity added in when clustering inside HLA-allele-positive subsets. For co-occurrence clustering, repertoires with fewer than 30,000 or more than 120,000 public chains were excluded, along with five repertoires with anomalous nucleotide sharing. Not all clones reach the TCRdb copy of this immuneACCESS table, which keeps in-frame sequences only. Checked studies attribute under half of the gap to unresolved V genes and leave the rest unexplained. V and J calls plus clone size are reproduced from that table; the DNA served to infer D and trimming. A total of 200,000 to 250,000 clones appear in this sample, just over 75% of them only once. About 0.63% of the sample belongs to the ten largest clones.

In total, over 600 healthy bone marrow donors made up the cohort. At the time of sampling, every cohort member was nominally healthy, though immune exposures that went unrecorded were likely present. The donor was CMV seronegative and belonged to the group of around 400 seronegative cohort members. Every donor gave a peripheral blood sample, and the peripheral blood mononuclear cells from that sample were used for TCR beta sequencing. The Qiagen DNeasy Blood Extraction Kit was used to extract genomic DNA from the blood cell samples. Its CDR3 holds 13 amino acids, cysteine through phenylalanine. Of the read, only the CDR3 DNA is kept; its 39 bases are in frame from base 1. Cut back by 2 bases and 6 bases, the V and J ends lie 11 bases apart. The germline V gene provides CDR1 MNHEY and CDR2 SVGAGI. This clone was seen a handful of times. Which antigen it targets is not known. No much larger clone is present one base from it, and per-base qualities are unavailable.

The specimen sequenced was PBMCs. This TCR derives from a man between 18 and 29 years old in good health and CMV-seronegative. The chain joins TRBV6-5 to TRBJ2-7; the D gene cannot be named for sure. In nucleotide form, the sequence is TGTGCCAGCAGTTACGGTCTACCCGGCGAGCAGTACTTC. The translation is CASSYGLPGEQYF.